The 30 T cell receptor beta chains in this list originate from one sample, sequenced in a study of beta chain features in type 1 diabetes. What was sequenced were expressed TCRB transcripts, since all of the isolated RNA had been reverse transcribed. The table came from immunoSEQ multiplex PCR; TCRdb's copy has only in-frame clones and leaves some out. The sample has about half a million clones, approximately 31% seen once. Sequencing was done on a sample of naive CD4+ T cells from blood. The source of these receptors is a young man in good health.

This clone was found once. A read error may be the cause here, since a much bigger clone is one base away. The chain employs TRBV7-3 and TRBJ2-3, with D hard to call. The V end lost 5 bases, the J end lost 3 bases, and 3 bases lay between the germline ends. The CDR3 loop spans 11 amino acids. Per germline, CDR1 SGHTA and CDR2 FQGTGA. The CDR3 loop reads CASSQTDTQYF. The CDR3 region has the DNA TGTGCCAGCAGCCAAACAGATACGCAGTATTTT. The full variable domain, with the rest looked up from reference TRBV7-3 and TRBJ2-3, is GAGVSQTPSNKVTEKGKYVELRCDPISGHTALYWYRQSLGQGPEFLIYFQGTGAADDSGLPNDRFFAVRPEGSVSTLKIQRTERGDSAVYLCASSQTDTQYFGPGTRLTVL.

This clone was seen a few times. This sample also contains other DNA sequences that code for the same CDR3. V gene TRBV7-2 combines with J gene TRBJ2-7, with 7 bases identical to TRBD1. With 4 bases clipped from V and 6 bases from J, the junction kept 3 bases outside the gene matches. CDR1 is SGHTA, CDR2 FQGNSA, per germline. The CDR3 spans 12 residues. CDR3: CASSSTGAEQYF. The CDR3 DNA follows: TGTGCCAGCAGCTCCACAGGGGCCGAGCAGTACTTC.

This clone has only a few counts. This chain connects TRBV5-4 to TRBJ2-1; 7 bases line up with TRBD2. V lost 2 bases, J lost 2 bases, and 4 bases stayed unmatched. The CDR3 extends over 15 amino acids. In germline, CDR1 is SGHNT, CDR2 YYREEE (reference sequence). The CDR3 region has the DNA TGTGCCAGCAGCTTTCTAGCGGTCGCCTACAATGAGCAGTTCTTC. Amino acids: CASSFLAVAYNEQFF.

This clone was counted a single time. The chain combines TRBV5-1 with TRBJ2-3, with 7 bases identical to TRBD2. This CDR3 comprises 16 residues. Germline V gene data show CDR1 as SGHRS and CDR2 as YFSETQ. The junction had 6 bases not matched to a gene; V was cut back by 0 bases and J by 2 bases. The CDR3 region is CASSLDVGGPTDTQYF. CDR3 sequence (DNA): TGCGCCAGCAGCTTGGACGTGGGAGGGCCCACAGATACGCAGTATTTT.

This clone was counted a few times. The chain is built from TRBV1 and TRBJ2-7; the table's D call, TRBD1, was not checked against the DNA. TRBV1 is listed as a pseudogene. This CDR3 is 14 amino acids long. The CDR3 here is CTSRPGQETYEQYF. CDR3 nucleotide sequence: TGCACCAGCAGACCGGGACAGGAGACCTACGAGCAGTACTTC.

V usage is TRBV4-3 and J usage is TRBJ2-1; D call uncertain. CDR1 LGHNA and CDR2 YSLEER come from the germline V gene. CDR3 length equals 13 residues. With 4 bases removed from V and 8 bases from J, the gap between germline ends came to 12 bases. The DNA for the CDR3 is TGCGCCAGCAGCCGCCGAGGTAGGGATGAGCAGTTCTTC. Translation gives CASSRRGRDEQFF.

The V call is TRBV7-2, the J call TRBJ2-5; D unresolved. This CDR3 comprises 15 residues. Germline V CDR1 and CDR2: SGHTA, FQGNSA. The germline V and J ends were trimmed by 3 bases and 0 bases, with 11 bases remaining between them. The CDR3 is CASSFSAGHQETQYF. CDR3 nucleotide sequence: TGTGCCAGCAGCTTTTCGGCAGGTCACCAAGAGACCCAGTACTTC.

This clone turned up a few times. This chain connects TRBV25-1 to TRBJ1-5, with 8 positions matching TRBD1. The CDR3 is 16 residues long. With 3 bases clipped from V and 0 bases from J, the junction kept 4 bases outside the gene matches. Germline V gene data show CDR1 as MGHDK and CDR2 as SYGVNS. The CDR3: CASSDPGTGSNQPQHF. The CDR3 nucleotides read TGTGCCAGCAGTGACCCCGGGACAGGTAGCAATCAGCCCCAGCATTTT.

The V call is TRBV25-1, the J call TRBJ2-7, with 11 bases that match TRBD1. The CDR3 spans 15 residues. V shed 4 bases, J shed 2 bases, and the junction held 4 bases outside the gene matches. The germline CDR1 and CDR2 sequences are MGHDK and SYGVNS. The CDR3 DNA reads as TGTGCCAGCAGTGCTTCGGGACAGGGGGCCTACGAGCAGTACTTC. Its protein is CASSASGQGAYEQYF.

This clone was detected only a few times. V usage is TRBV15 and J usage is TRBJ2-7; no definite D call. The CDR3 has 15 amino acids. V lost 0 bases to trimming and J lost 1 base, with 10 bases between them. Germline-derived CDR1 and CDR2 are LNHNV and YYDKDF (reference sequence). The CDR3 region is CATSRDPGHSYEQYF. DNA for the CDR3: TGTGCCACCAGCAGAGACCCAGGTCATTCCTACGAGCAGTACTTC.

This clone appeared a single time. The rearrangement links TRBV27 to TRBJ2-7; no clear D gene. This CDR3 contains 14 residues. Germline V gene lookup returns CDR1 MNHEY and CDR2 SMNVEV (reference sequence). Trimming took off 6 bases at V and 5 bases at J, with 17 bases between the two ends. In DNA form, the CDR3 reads TGTGCCAGCAGAGTCGATGTGGGCCGCAACGAGCAGTACTTC. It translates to CASRVDVGRNEQYF.

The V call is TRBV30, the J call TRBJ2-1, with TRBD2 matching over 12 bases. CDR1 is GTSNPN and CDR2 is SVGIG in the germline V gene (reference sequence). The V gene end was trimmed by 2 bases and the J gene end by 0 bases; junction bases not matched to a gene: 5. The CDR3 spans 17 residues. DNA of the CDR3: TGTGCCTGGAGTCGGGAGACTAGCGGGGGCTCCTACAATGAGCAGTTCTTC. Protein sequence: CAWSRETSGGSYNEQFF.

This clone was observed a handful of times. In nucleotides, the CDR3 is TGTGCCAGCAGCTTGTTCCAGGGGGCCCAGGGCGAGCAGTACTTC. It is translated as CASSLFQGAQGEQYF. The chain recombines TRBV5-6 with TRBJ2-7; 8 bases line up with TRBD1. J was trimmed by 6 bases and V by 1 base; bases with no gene match: 9. CDR3 length: 15 amino acids. The germline V gene encodes CDR1 SGHDT and CDR2 YYEEEE. Combining the CDR3 with reference TRBV5-6 and TRBJ2-7 gives the whole variable domain DAGVTQSPTHLIKTRGQQVTLRCSPKSGHDTVSWYQQALGQGPQFIFQYYEEEERQRGNFPDRFSGHQFPNYSSELNVNALLLGDSALYLCASSLFQGAQGEQYFGPGTRLTVT.

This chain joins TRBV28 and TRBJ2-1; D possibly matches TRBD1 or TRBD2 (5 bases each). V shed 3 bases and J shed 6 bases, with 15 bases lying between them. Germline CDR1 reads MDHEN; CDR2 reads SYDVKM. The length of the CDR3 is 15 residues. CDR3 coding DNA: TGTGCCAGCAGTTTTACAGGTTTCCGGGGCAATGAGCAGTTCTTC. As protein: CASSFTGFRGNEQFF.

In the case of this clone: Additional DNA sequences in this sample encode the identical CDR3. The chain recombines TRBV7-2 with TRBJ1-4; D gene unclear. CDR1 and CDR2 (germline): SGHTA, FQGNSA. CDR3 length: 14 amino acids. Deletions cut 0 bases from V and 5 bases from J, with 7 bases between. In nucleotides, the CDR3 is TGTGCCAGCAGCTTAGCACGTGGGAATGAAAAACTGTTTTTT. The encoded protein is CASSLARGNEKLFF.

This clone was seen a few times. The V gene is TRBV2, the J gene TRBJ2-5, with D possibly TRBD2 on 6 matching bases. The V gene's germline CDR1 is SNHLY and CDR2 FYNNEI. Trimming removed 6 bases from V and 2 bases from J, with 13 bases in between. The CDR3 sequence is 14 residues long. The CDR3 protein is CASRKAEGQETQYF. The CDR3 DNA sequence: TGTGCCAGCAGGAAAGCGGAGGGGCAAGAGACCCAGTACTTC.

The CDR3 is CAWRKADTQYF. CDR3 nucleotides: TGTGCCTGGAGAAAGGCAGATACGCAGTATTTT. The chain employs TRBV30 and TRBJ2-3; D call uncertain. The CDR3 covers 11 residues. Deletions cut 3 bases from V and 4 bases from J, with 5 bases between. CDR1 and CDR2 (germline): GTSNPN, SVGIG (reference sequence).

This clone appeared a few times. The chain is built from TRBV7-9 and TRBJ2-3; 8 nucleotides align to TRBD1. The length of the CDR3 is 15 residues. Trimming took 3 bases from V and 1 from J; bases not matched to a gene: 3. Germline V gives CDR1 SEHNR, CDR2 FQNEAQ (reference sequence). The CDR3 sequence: CASSFPGGGTDTQYF. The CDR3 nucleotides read TGTGCCAGCAGCTTCCCAGGGGGCGGCACAGATACGCAGTATTTT.

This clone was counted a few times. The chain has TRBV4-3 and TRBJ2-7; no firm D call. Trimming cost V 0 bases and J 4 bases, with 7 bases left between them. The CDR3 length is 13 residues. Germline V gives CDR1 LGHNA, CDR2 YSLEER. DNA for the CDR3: TGCGCCAGCAGCCAAGAACTGACTTACGAGCAGTACTTC. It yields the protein CASSQELTYEQYF.

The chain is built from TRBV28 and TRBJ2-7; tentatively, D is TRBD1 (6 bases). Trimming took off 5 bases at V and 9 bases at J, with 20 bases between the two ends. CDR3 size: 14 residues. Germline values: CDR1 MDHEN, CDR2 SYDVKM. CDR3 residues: CASSPQGGYRGQYF. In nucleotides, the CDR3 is TGTGCCAGCAGTCCCCAAGGGGGATATCGAGGGCAGTACTTC. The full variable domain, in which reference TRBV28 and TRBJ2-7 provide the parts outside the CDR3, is DVKVTQSSRYLVKRTGEKVFLECVQDMDHENMFWYRQDPGLGLRLIYFSYDVKMKEKGDIPEGYSVSREKKERFSLILESASTNQTSMYLCASSPQGGYRGQYFGPGTRLTVT.

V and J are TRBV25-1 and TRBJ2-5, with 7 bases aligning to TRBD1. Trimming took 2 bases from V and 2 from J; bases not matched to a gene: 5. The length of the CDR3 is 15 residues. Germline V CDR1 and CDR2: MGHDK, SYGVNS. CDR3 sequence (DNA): TGTGCCAGCAGTGAACCCCACAGGGGACAAGAGACCCAGTACTTC. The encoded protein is CASSEPHRGQETQYF.

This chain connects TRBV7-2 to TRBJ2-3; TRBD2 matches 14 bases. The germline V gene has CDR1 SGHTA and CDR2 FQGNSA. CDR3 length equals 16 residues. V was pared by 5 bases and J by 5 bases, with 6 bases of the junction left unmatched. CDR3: CASSLRLAGGGDTQYF. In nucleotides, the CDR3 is TGTGCCAGCAGCCTCCGACTAGCGGGAGGGGGAGATACGCAGTATTTT.

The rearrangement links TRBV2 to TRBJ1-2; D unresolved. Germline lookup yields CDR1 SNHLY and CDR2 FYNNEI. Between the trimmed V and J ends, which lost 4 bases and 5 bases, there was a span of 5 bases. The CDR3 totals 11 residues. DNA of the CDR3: TGTGCCAGCAGTGGGGAATATGGCTACACCTTC. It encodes CASSGEYGYTF.

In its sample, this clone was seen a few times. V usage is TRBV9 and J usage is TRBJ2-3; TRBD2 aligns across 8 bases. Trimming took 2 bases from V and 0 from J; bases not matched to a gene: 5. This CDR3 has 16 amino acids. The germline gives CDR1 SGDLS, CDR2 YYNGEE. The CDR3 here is CASSVLAGWSTDTQYF. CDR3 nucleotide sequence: TGTGCCAGCAGCGTTTTAGCGGGATGGAGCACAGATACGCAGTATTTT.

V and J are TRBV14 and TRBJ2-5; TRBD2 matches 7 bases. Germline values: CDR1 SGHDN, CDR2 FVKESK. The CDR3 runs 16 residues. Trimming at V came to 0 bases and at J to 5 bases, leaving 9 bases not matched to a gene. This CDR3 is CASSQEPGRLWETQYF. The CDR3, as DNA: TGTGCCAGCAGCCAAGAACCCGGGAGGCTCTGGGAGACCCAGTACTTC. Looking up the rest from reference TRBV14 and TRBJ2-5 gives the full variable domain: EAGVTQFPSHSVIEKGQTVTLRCDPISGHDNLYWYRRVMGKEIKFLLHFVKESKQDESGMPNNRFLAERTGGTYSTLKVQPAELEDSGVYFCASSQEPGRLWETQYFGPGTRLLVL.

The DNA for the CDR3 is TGTGCCAGCAGTGTAGAAACGCTGGGGGCCCAGTACTTC. It yields the protein CASSVETLGAQYF. This sequence joins TRBV2 and TRBJ2-5; the D gene could be TRBD1 or TRBD2 (5 bases each). Germline CDR1 reads SNHLY; CDR2 reads FYNNEI. This CDR3 spans 13 amino acids. The ends were cut back, 4 bases at V and 9 bases at J, with 15 bases in the middle.

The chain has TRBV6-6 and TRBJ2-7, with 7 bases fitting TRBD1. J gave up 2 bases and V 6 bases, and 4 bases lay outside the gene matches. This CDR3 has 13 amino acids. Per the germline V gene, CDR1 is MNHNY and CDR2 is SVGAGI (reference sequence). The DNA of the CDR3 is TGTGCCAGCAGAACAGGGGTCGCCTACGAGCAGTACTTC. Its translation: CASRTGVAYEQYF.

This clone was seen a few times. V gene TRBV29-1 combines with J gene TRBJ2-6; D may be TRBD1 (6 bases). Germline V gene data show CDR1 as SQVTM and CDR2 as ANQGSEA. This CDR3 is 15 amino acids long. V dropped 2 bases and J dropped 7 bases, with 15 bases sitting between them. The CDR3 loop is CSVESSRGNANVLTF. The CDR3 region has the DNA TGCAGCGTTGAATCATCCAGGGGAAACGCCAACGTCCTGACTTTC.

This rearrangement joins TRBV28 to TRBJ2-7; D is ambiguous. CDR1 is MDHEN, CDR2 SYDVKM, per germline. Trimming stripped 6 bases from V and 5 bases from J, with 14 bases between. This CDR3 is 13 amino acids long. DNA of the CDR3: TGTGCCAGCAGCCTGCCGGCCCAAGACGAGCAGTACTTC. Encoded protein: CASSLPAQDEQYF.

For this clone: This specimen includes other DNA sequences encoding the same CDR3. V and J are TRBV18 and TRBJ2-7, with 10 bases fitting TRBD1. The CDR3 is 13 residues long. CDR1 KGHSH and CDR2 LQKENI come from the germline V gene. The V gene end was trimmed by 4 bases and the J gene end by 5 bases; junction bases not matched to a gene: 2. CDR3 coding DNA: TGTGCCAGCTCACGGGACAGGGGCGACGAGCAGTACTTC. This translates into CASSRDRGDEQYF. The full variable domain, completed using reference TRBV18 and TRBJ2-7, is NAGVMQNPRHLVRRRGQEARLRCSPMKGHSHVYWYRQLPEEGLKFMVYLQKENIIDESGMPKERFSAEFPKEGPSILRIQQVVRGDSAAYFCASSRDRGDEQYFGPGTRLTVT.